The 10 T cell receptor beta chains below come from one sample, sequenced in a study of blood T cell repertoires in COVID-19. Only in-frame clones appear in the TCRdb table, and some are missing; sequencing was by immunoSEQ multiplex PCR. The sample has 16,000 or so clones, more than 85% seen once. Sequencing input: peripheral blood. These receptors were obtained from a human donor in a cohort sampled during active COVID-19.

The J gene is TRBJ1-1, the V gene TRBV27; 7 nucleotides line up with TRBD1. Trimming cost V 5 bases and J 7 bases; bases outside gene matches: 7. The germline V gene encodes CDR1 MNHEY and CDR2 SMNVEV (reference sequence). This CDR3 is built from 13 residues. The CDR3 nucleotides are TGTGCCAGCAGTCTTAGCCGACAGGGTGAAGCTTTCTTT. Encoded protein: CASSLSRQGEAFF.

In DNA form, the CDR3 reads TGTGCCAGCAGCCACGACCGAGGGGGCGGCTACACCTTC. This translates into CASSHDRGGGYTF. The V and J genes are TRBV7-3 and TRBJ1-2, with 7 bases lining up with TRBD1. J lost 8 bases, V lost 5 bases, and 8 bases had no gene match. The CDR3 covers 13 residues. Germline assignment: CDR1 SGHTA and CDR2 FQGTGA.

The V call is TRBV5-6, the J call TRBJ1-1; TRBD1 matches at 10 bases. Germline CDR1 reads SGHDT; CDR2 reads YYEEEE. The V and J ends lost 4 bases and 10 bases, in that order; junction bases with no gene match: 13. The CDR3 runs to 15 residues. The CDR3 DNA follows: TGTGCCAGCAGCCCGGAGATCGGGACAGGGGTAGGAGCTTTCTTT. This sequence encodes CASSPEIGTGVGAFF.

The V and J genes are TRBV5-1 and TRBJ1-1, with 10 bases identical to TRBD1. CDR1 is SGHRS and CDR2 is YFSETQ in the germline V gene. Unmatched junction bases numbered 4, after V lost 4 bases and J lost 1 base. This CDR3 has 15 amino acids. The CDR3: CASSPGTGENTEAFF. The CDR3 DNA follows: TGCGCCAGCAGCCCGGGGACAGGGGAGAACACTGAAGCTTTCTTT. Using reference TRBV5-1 and TRBJ1-1 for the parts outside the CDR3, the full variable domain is KAGVTQTPRYLIKTRGQQVTLSCSPISGHRSVSWYQQTPGQGLQFLFEYFSETQRNKGNFPGRFSGRQFSNSRSEMNVSTLELGDSALYLCASSPGTGENTEAFFGQGTRLTVV.

CDR3 sequence reads: CASSLGGQELYGYTF. In DNA form, the CDR3 reads TGTGCCAGCAGCTTGGGCGGACAGGAGCTCTATGGCTACACCTTC. V is TRBV5-4 and J is TRBJ1-2, with 7 positions matching TRBD1. This CDR3 has 15 residues. CDR1 SGHNT and CDR2 YYREEE come from the germline V gene (reference sequence). The junction had 6 bases not matched to a gene; V was cut back by 0 bases and J by 4 bases.

The chain combines TRBV2 with TRBJ2-5; D may be TRBD1 (5 bases). The germline V and J ends were trimmed by 7 bases and 4 bases, with 19 bases remaining between them. Germline V CDR1 and CDR2: SNHLY, FYNNEI. The CDR3 spans 15 residues. CDR3 residues: CASNPPGAGLETQYF. The CDR3 coding sequence is TGTGCCAGCAACCCCCCCGGCGCAGGGCTAGAGACCCAGTACTTC.

This clone is a singleton in its sample. V and J are TRBV18 and TRBJ2-4, with 11 nucleotides matching TRBD2. Germline V gene sequence: CDR1 KGHSH, CDR2 LQKENI. J was trimmed by 1 base and V by 0 bases; bases with no gene match: 11. This CDR3 has 20 residues. The DNA for the CDR3 is TGTGCCAGCTCACCACCGTATAGCGGGGGGGCCGATCGGGCCAAAAACATTCAGTACTTC. As protein: CASSPPYSGGADRAKNIQYF.

The genes are TRBV5-5 and TRBJ2-5, with a weak D call TRBD1 (7 bases). Trimming took off 4 bases at V and 3 bases at J, with 13 bases between the two ends. The CDR3 loop spans 14 amino acids. In germline, CDR1 is SGHKS, CDR2 YYEKEE (reference sequence). CDR3 in DNA: TGTGCCAGCAGCCCCCAGGGGGGAGAAGAGACCCAGTACTTC. Translating it yields CASSPQGGEETQYF.

V gene TRBV7-8 combines with J gene TRBJ2-2; D may be TRBD1 (5 bases). The V end was cut by 1 base, the J end by 4 bases, with 10 bases between. The CDR3 spans 15 residues. Germline V gives CDR1 SGHVS, CDR2 FQNEAQ. CDR3 in amino acids: CASSLEGAGTGELFF. DNA for the CDR3: TGTGCCAGCAGCTTAGAAGGGGCCGGCACCGGGGAGCTGTTTTTT.

The rearrangement links TRBV7-3 to TRBJ1-1; D is undetermined. The CDR3 extends over 13 amino acids. Trimming removed 5 bases at V and 1 base at J, with 8 bases between. The germline gives CDR1 SGHTA, CDR2 FQGTGA. The CDR3 loop reads CASSPAANTEAFF. In DNA form, the CDR3 reads TGTGCCAGCAGCCCAGCGGCGAACACTGAAGCTTTCTTT.